This T cell receptor beta chain was sequenced during a study of sequential checkpoint blockade in melanoma. About the research overall: Arm A got nivolumab then ipilimumab; arm B the reverse, 1:1. Each arm's sequence ended with maintenance nivolumab.

Generated by immunoSEQ multiplex PCR, the TCRdb table keeps only in-frame clones and is missing some. The sample shows about 10,000 clones, around 73% of them seen only once. Specified treatment: randomized to nivolumab then ipilimumab (arm A) or the reverse (arm B). PBMC sorting kept live CD3+CD8+ cells without CD19 or CD56. The source material was CD8+ T cells sorted from blood (inferred from file names), sampled from a patient given nivolumab and ipilimumab in sequence. This TCR was sampled from a human donor with melanoma.

Written as DNA, the CDR3 is TGCAGCGCCGAAGCGTACGACTTTAGGCGGGATGAGCAGTTCTTC. It yields the protein CSAEAYDFRRDEQFF. The rearrangement uses TRBV29-1 and TRBJ2-1; D possibly corresponds to TRBD2 (5 bases). Germline V gene lookup returns CDR1 SQVTM and CDR2 ANQGSEA. V was cut by 7 bases and J by 8 bases, with 24 bases left in between. CDR3 length: 15 amino acids.